The clone carrying this T cell receptor beta chain occurred many times. Its antigen remains unknown. The CDR3 length is 15 residues. Germline V gene sequence: CDR1 SGDLS, CDR2 YYNGEE. V lost 0 bases to trimming and J lost 4 bases, with 10 bases between them. Unique molecular identifiers were incorporated during preparation of the TCRbeta library. TCRdb called the PCR reads again in MiXCR, with one record for every CDR3 protein. The sample contains roughly 48,000 distinct CDR3 sequences, under 6.5% of which appear only once. The data were taken from a study of T-cell reconstitution after alpha-beta-depleted transplantation in children. Study-wide findings and caveats: Among T cells one year after transplant, newly produced cells accounted for most counts and diversity. Expanded clones from the graft, numbering several hundred, reportedly supplied alpha-beta T cells about two months after transplant. The origin of high day-60 TCRbeta diversity in some patients lay in surviving recipient T cells and thymic progenitors.

This TCR was sampled from a female patient aged 2-9 years who had a stem cell transplant for aplastic anemia, so the T cells may come from the graft donor. This chain uses TRBV9 with TRBJ2-2, with D perhaps matching TRBD2 (6 bases). The sequencing here drew on PBMCs, mostly from graft donor cells, taken 60 days after TCRalphabeta/CD19-depleted stem cell transplant. The chain's CDR3 is CASSVEGLLTGELFF. CDR3 bases: TGTGCCAGCAGCGTAGAGGGACTCCTCACCGGGGAGCTGTTTTTT.